A single sample gave rise to the 25 T cell receptor beta chains below, sequenced in a study of PD-1 blockade in classical Hodgkin lymphoma. Time point here: cycle 4 day 1 (C4D1), after six to seven weeks of nivolumab. All the patients suffered relapse after autologous stem cell transplantation, and brentuximab vedotin exposure differed. The protocol was immunoSEQ multiplex PCR, while the TCRdb copy is restricted to in-frame clones and leaves out a portion. The sample lists tens of thousands of clones; about nine tenths were seen once. Material: peripheral blood mononuclear cells (PBMCs), obtained before the fourth cycle of nivolumab. Every receptor here comes from a human donor with classical Hodgkin lymphoma.

The chain carries TRBV9 and TRBJ2-7; the D gene is possibly TRBD2 (6 bases). CDR1 is SGDLS, CDR2 YYNGEE, per germline. The CDR3 loop spans 14 amino acids. Trimming removed 4 bases at V and 6 bases at J, with 17 bases between. Here the CDR3 DNA reads TGTGCCAGCAGCCCACGCGACCTGGAGGGCGAGCAGTACTTC. It codes for CASSPRDLEGEQYF.

The J gene is TRBJ2-7, the V gene TRBV7-8; 7 bases fit TRBD1. Germline-derived CDR1 and CDR2 are SGHVS and FQNEAQ. This CDR3 has 14 amino acids. The junction had 8 bases not matched to a gene; V was cut back by 5 bases and J by 4 bases. Here the CDR3 reads CASSPPGQKYEQYF. CDR3 nucleotides: TGTGCCAGCAGCCCACCGGGACAGAAGTACGAGCAGTACTTC.

V usage is TRBV7-9 and J usage is TRBJ2-2; tentatively, D is TRBD2 (6 bases). This CDR3 comprises 12 residues. Germline values: CDR1 SEHNR, CDR2 FQNEAQ (reference sequence). The ends were cut back, 8 bases at V and 4 bases at J, with 8 bases in the middle. The CDR3 DNA is TGTGCCAGCCGGGACTTCACCGGGGAGCTGTTTTTT. Its translation: CASRDFTGELFF.

CDR3 nucleotides: TGTGCCATCAGTGACTTCGAATCCAGGGGAGCATCAGCTAACTATGGCTACACCTTC. Encoded protein: CAISDFESRGASANYGYTF. The chain is built from TRBV10-3 and TRBJ1-2, with D possibly TRBD1 on 6 matching bases. The CDR3 loop spans 19 amino acids. The germline gives CDR1 ENHRY, CDR2 SYGVKD. Trimming left V 3 bases short and J 0 bases short, with 23 bases between.

The chain is built from TRBV9 and TRBJ2-7, with 9 bases that match TRBD2. V shed 1 base and J 3 bases; nucleotides not matched to a gene: 5. The germline V gene has CDR1 SGDLS and CDR2 YYNGEE. The CDR3 has 15 residues. The CDR3 sequence is CASSVNSGGYYEQYF. CDR3 nucleotides: TGTGCCAGCAGCGTAAACAGCGGGGGGTACTACGAGCAGTACTTC. The complete variable domain, with remaining parts taken from reference TRBV9 and TRBJ2-7, reads DSGVTQTPKHLITATGQRVTLRCSPRSGDLSVYWYQQSLDQGLQFLIQYYNGEERAKGNILERFSAQQFPDLHSELNLSSLELGDSALYFCASSVNSGGYYEQYFGPGTRLTVT.

The rearrangement links TRBV7-9 to TRBJ2-5; TRBD1 is a possible D gene (6 bases). Per germline, CDR1 SEHNR and CDR2 FQNEAQ (reference sequence). The CDR3 length is 14 residues. V dropped 5 bases and J dropped 2 bases, with 12 bases sitting between them. The CDR3 nucleotides read TGTGCCAGCAGCACATCAGGGGCGCAAGAGACCCAGTACTTC. Its translation is CASSTSGAQETQYF.

This clone was seen just once. This rearrangement joins TRBV6-1 to TRBJ1-6; D remains ambiguous. The germline gives CDR1 MNHNS, CDR2 SASEGT. The CDR3 loop spans 14 amino acids. The ends were cut back, 8 bases at V and 4 bases at J, with 12 bases in the middle. The DNA for the CDR3 is TGTGCCAGCCGCGAAGGAGCGTATAATTCACCCCTCCACTTT. Translated: CASREGAYNSPLHF.

This chain uses TRBV7-2 with TRBJ1-2, with D maybe TRBD1 (6 bases). CDR3 length equals 13 residues. Trimming pared 5 bases from V and 3 bases from J, leaving 10 bases between. The germline gives CDR1 SGHTA, CDR2 FQGNSA. CDR3 in amino acids: CASSRGHYYGYTF. The CDR3 DNA reads TGTGCCAGCAGCCGGGGACACTACTATGGCTACACCTTC.

This chain links TRBV11-2 with TRBJ1-4; D is unclear. V was trimmed by 3 bases and J by 0 bases, leaving 8 bases between them. The germline V gene has CDR1 SGHAT and CDR2 FQNNGV. The CDR3 consists of 15 residues. The CDR3: CASSFFPATNEKLFF. As DNA, the CDR3 is TGTGCCAGCAGCTTTTTCCCAGCAACTAATGAAAAACTGTTTTTT.

The chain is built from TRBV11-2 and TRBJ1-1, with D unresolved. V lost 7 bases to trimming and J lost 3 bases, with 9 bases between them. Germline V gene data show CDR1 as SGHAT and CDR2 as FQNNGV. The CDR3 has 12 amino acids. The CDR3 here is CASNIGDTEAFF. The CDR3 nucleotides read TGTGCCAGCAATATTGGGGACACTGAAGCTTTCTTT.

The chain links TRBV5-6 to TRBJ1-2; D is uncertain. CDR1 and CDR2 (germline): SGHDT, YYEEEE. CDR3 length: 14 residues. V was cut by 0 bases and J by 3 bases, with 9 bases left in between. The CDR3 sequence: CASSLEWEDYGYTF. CDR3 bases: TGTGCCAGCAGCTTGGAGTGGGAGGACTATGGCTACACCTTC.

This clone was seen a few times. V is TRBV7-9 and J is TRBJ1-1; D not certain. Germline CDR1 SEHNR, CDR2 FQNEAQ (reference sequence). The V and J ends lost 1 base and 0 bases respectively, with 6 bases between them. CDR3 length: 14 residues. CDR3 in amino acids: CASSLDSMNTEAFF. CDR3 coding DNA: TGTGCCAGCAGCTTAGACAGCATGAACACTGAAGCTTTCTTT.

This clone was detected only once. V and J are TRBV6-5 and TRBJ1-2; D is uncertain. Trimming removed 0 bases at V and 6 bases at J, with 8 bases between. Germline CDR1 MNHEY, CDR2 SVGAGI. CDR3 length: 13 residues. This CDR3 reads CASSYSSGHGYTF. The DNA for the CDR3 is TGTGCCAGCAGTTACTCGTCGGGTCATGGCTACACCTTC.

The genes are TRBV7-9 and TRBJ1-1, with D possibly TRBD1 on 5 matching bases. This CDR3 comprises 13 residues. The ends were cut back, 2 bases at V and 1 base at J, with 5 bases in the middle. The V gene's germline CDR1 is SEHNR and CDR2 FQNEAQ (reference sequence). The CDR3 protein is CASSLQGNTEAFF. CDR3 nucleotides: TGTGCCAGCAGCTTACAGGGGAACACTGAAGCTTTCTTT.

The rearrangement uses TRBV19 and TRBJ2-1, with 7 nucleotides matching TRBD2. V shed 5 bases, J shed 7 bases, and the junction held 11 bases outside the gene matches. The CDR3 totals 15 residues. The germline V gene has CDR1 LNHDA and CDR2 SQIVND (reference sequence). CDR3 sequence reads: CASSPGLEEANEQFF. The CDR3 nucleotides are TGTGCCAGTAGTCCCGGACTAGAGGAAGCGAATGAGCAGTTCTTC.

The chain combines TRBV27 with TRBJ1-2, with a weak D call TRBD1 (6 bases). The V end was cut by 3 bases, the J end by 7 bases, with 21 bases between. The CDR3 runs to 16 residues. Germline values: CDR1 MNHEY, CDR2 SMNVEV (reference sequence). CDR3 nucleotide sequence: TGTGCCAGCAGTTTTATTAGTTTGGTCAGGGGAGGTGGCTACACCTTC. Residues: CASSFISLVRGGGYTF.

The rearrangement uses TRBV6-4 and TRBJ2-3, with TRBD1 identical over 9 bases. There are 18 residues in the CDR3. From germline, CDR1 is MRHNA and CDR2 SNTAGT. Trimming removed 3 bases from V and 1 base from J; junction bases left unmatched: 11. The CDR3 spells CASSETTPGQGGTDTQYF. The CDR3 nucleotides are TGTGCCAGCAGTGAGACCACTCCGGGACAGGGAGGCACAGATACGCAGTATTTT.

This clone was picked up a small number of times. The chain uses TRBV21-1 and TRBJ1-3. TRBV21-1 is noted as a pseudogene. The CDR3 loop spans 15 amino acids. The DNA for the CDR3 is TGTGCCAGCAGCAAAGGTGAAAACTCTGGAAACACCATATATTTT. This sequence encodes CASSKGENSGNTIYF.

The chain carries TRBV4-2 and TRBJ2-7, with D perhaps TRBD2 (6 bases). V dropped 1 base and J dropped 3 bases, with 13 bases sitting between them. The CDR3 runs 15 residues. The V gene's germline CDR1 is LGHNA and CDR2 YNFKEQ. The CDR3 reads CASSQVKVGGYEQYF. CDR3 DNA sequence: TGTGCCAGCAGCCAAGTTAAGGTGGGGGGCTACGAGCAGTACTTC.

This chain links TRBV6-4 with TRBJ2-2; a weak D match, TRBD1 (6 bases). Germline CDR1 MRHNA, CDR2 SNTAGT. Between the trimmed V and J ends, which lost 3 bases and 3 bases, there was a span of 8 bases. This CDR3 is built from 14 residues. The CDR3 reads CASSDKGDTGELFF. In nucleotides, the CDR3 is TGTGCCAGCAGTGATAAGGGGGACACCGGGGAGCTGTTTTTT.

The chain is built from TRBV19 and TRBJ1-3; tentative D call: TRBD1 (5 bases). The V end lost 10 bases, the J end lost 4 bases, and 26 bases lay between the germline ends. The CDR3 spans 17 residues. Germline assignment: CDR1 LNHDA and CDR2 SQIVND (reference sequence). The CDR3 loop is CATGRASLRSRGNTIYF. CDR3 in DNA: TGTGCCACCGGCAGGGCCTCGCTCCGGAGTCGAGGAAACACCATATATTTT.

CDR3 in amino acids: CASRPTENTEAFF. The CDR3 DNA reads TGCGCCAGCAGACCAACAGAGAACACTGAAGCTTTCTTT. The V and J genes are TRBV10-1 and TRBJ1-1; D remains unclear. The CDR3 runs 13 residues. V lost 6 bases and J lost 1, with 9 bases in between. Per germline, CDR1 WNHNN and CDR2 SYGVQD (reference sequence).

The chain couples TRBV21-1 to TRBJ1-6; the D call of TRBD1 is as the table states it, not checked on the DNA. TRBV21-1 is listed as a pseudogene. This CDR3 has 13 amino acids. For the CDR3, the DNA is TGTGCCAGCCGTCGACAGGATAATTCACCCCTCCACTTT. It specifies CASRRQDNSPLHF.

This chain links TRBV7-6 with TRBJ1-5; D may be TRBD1 (5 bases). This CDR3 comprises 15 residues. Per the germline V gene, CDR1 is SGHVS and CDR2 is FNYEAQ. The V and J ends lost 3 bases and 2 bases respectively, with 11 bases between them. The CDR3 DNA is TGTGCCAGCAGCTTCCTTGGGGGTGGCAATCAGCCCCAGCATTTT. Translating it yields CASSFLGGGNQPQHF.

V gene TRBV19 combines with J gene TRBJ1-1; maybe TRBD1 (6 bases). The CDR3 loop spans 16 amino acids. V was shortened by 7 bases and J by 0 bases, with 18 bases between the two germline ends. The V gene's germline CDR1 is LNHDA and CDR2 SQIVND (reference sequence). In DNA form, the CDR3 reads TGTGCCAGTAAGTCGGACACAGGGACCATGAACACTGAAGCTTTCTTT. Amino acids: CASKSDTGTMNTEAFF. The full variable domain, with the rest looked up from reference TRBV19 and TRBJ1-1, is DGGITQSPKYLFRKEGQNVTLSCEQNLNHDAMYWYRQDPGQGLRLIYYSQIVNDFQKGDIAEGYSVSREKKESFPLTVTSAQKNPTAFYLCASKSDTGTMNTEAFFGQGTRLTVV.